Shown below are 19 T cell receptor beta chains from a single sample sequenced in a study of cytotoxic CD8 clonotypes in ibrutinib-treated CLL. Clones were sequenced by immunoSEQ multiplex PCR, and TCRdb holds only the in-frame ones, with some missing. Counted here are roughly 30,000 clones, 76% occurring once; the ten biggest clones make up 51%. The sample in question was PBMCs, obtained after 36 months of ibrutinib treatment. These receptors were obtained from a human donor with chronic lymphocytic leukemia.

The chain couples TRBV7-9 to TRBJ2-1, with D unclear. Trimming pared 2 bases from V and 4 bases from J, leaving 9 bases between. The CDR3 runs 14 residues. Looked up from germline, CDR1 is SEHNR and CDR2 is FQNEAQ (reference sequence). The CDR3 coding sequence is TGTGCCAGCAGCTTATGGTCAGAGTACAATGAGCAGTTCTTC. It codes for CASSLWSEYNEQFF.

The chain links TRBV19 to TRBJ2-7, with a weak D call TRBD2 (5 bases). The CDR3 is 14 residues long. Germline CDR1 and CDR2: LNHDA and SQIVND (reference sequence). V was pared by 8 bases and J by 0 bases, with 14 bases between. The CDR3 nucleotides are TGTGCCAGTTCCCCCCGGGGTTCCTCCTACGAGCAGTACTTC. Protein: CASSPRGSSYEQYF.

This CDR3 is CASSPSGFTNEKLFF. For the CDR3, the DNA is TGTGCCAGCAGCCCCTCAGGGTTCACTAATGAAAAACTGTTTTTT. The chain couples TRBV7-8 to TRBJ1-4; perhaps TRBD1 as D (5 bases). This CDR3 region has 15 residues. CDR1 is SGHVS and CDR2 is FQNEAQ in the germline V gene. Trimming removed 5 bases at V and 2 bases at J, with 12 bases between.

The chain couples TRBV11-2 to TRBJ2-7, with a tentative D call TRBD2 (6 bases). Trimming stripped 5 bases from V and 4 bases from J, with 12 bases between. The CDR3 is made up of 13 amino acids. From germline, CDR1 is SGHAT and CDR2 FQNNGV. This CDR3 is CASSPGTPYEQYF. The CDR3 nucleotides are TGTGCCAGCAGCCCTGGGACTCCTTACGAGCAGTACTTC.

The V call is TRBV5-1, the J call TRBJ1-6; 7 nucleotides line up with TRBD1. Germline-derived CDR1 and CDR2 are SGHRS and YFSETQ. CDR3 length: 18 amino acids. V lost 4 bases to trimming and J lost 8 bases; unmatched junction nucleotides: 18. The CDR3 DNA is TGCGCCAGCAGCCTGGACAGGTTTTTTATAGGTCAGCATTCACCCCTCCACTTT. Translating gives CASSLDRFFIGQHSPLHF.

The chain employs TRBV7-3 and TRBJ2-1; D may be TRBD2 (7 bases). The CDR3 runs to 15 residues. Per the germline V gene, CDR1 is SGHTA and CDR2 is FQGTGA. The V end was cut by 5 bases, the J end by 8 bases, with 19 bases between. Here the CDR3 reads CASSPVGGPLDEQFF. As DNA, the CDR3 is TGTGCCAGCAGCCCGGTCGGGGGGCCGCTCGATGAGCAGTTCTTC.

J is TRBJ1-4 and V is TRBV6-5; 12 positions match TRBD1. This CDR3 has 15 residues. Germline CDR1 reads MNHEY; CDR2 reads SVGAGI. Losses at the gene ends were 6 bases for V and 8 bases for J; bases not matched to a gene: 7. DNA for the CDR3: TGTGCCAGCAGGGGACAGGGGGCTGTAGGAGAAAAACTGTTTTTT. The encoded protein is CASRGQGAVGEKLFF.

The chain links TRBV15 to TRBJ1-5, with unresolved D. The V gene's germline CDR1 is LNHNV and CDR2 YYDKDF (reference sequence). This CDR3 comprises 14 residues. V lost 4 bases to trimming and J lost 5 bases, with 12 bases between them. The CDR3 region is CATSNPGPDQPQHF. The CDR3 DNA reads TGTGCCACCAGCAATCCCGGTCCCGATCAGCCCCAGCATTTT. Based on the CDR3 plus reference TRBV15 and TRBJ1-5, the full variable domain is DAMVIQNPRYQVTQFGKPVTLSCSQTLNHNVMYWYQQKSSQAPKLLFHYYDKDFNNEADTPDNFQSRRPNTSFCFLDIRSPGLGDTAMYLCATSNPGPDQPQHFGDGTRLSIL.

The CDR3 nucleotides read TGTGCCAGCAGCTTAGGACGAAACCCTATCCTGACAGATACGCAGTATTTT. Translation gives CASSLGRNPILTDTQYF. This chain links TRBV7-9 with TRBJ2-3, with unresolved D. V lost 1 base and J lost 3, with 17 bases in between. The CDR3 consists of 17 residues. From germline, CDR1 is SEHNR and CDR2 FQNEAQ (reference sequence).

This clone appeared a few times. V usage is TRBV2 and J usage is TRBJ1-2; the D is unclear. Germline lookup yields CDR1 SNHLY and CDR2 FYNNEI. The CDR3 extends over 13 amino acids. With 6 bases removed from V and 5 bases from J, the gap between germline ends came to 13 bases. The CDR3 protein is CASRPLPGYGYTF. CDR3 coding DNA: TGTGCCAGCAGGCCACTCCCGGGTTATGGCTACACCTTC.

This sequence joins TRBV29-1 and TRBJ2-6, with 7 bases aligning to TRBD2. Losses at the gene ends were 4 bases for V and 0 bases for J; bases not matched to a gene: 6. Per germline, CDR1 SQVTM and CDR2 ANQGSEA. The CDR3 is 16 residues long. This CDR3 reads CSVGQRGTSGANVLTF. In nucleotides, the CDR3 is TGCAGCGTTGGACAGCGGGGCACCTCTGGGGCCAACGTCCTGACTTTC.

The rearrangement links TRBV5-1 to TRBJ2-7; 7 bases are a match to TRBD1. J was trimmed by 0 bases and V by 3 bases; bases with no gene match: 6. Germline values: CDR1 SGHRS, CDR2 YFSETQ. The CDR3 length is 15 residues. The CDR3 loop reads CASSWDSTSSYEQYF. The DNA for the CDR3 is TGCGCCAGCAGCTGGGACAGCACAAGCTCCTACGAGCAGTACTTC.

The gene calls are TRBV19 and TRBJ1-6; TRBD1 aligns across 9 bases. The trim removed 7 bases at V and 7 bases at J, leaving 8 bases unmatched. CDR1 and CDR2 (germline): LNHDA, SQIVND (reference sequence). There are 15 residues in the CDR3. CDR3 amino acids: CASNTGGDWNSPLHF. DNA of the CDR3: TGTGCCAGTAACACAGGGGGCGATTGGAATTCACCCCTCCACTTT.

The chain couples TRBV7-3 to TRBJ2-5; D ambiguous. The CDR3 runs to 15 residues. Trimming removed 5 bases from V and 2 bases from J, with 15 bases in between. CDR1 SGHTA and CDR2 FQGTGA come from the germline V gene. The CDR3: CASSLSGLIQETQYF. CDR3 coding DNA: TGTGCCAGCAGCCTCTCCGGCTTAATACAAGAGACCCAGTACTTC. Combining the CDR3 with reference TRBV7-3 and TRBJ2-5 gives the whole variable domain GAGVSQTPSNKVTEKGKYVELRCDPISGHTALYWYRQSLGQGPEFLIYFQGTGAADDSGLPNDRFFAVRPEGSVSTLKIQRTERGDSAVYLCASSLSGLIQETQYFGPGTRLLVL.

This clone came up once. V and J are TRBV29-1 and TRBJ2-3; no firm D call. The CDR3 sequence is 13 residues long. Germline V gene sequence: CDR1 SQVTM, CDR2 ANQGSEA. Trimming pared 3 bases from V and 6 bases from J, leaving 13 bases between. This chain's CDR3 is CSVEDRIWDTQYF. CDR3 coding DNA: TGCAGCGTTGAGGACCGAATCTGGGATACGCAGTATTTT.

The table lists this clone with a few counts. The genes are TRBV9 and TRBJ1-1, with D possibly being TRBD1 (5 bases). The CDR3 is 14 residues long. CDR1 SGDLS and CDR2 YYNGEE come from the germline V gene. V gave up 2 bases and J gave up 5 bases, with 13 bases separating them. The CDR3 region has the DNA TGTGCCAGCAGCGTTGGGGGAGGGAGGACTGAAGCTTTCTTT. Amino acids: CASSVGGGRTEAFF. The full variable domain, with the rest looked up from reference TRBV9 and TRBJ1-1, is DSGVTQTPKHLITATGQRVTLRCSPRSGDLSVYWYQQSLDQGLQFLIQYYNGEERAKGNILERFSAQQFPDLHSELNLSSLELGDSALYFCASSVGGGRTEAFFGQGTRLTVV.

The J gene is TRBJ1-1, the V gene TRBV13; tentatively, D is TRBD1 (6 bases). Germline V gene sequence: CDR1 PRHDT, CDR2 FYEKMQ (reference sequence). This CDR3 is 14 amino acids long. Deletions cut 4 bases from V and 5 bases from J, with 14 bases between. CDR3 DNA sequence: TGTGCCAGCAGCTGGACTGGGGGCCGGACTGAAGCTTTCTTT. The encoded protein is CASSWTGGRTEAFF.

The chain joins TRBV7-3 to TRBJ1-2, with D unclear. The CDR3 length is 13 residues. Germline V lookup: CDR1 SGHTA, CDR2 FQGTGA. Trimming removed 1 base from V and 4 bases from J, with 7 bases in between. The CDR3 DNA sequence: TGTGCCAGCAGCTTAAGGGAGGGCTATGGCTACACCTTC. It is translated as CASSLREGYGYTF.

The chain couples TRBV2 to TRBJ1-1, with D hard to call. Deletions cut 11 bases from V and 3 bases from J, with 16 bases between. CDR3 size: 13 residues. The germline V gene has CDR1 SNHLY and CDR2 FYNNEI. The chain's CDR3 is CADTVLPYTEAFF. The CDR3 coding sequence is TGTGCCGATACGGTTCTACCTTACACTGAAGCTTTCTTT.